A single sample gave rise to the 5 T cell receptor beta chains below, sequenced in a study of OX40 agonist ivuxolimab in advanced cancers. Libraries were prepared by immunoSEQ multiplex PCR; TCRdb keeps only in-frame clonotypes and omits some of them. The sample has about 52,000 clones; roughly 88% are singletons. The sample was CD4+ or CD8+ T cells sorted from blood, taken in a trial of the OX40 agonist ivuxolimab. The source is an adult with an advanced solid tumor such as melanoma, head and neck, liver or kidney cancer.

The V gene is TRBV5-4, the J gene TRBJ2-1; 7 nucleotides line up with TRBD2. This CDR3 comprises 13 residues. Trimming took 4 bases from V and 7 from J; bases not matched to a gene: 5. CDR1 SGHNT and CDR2 YYREEE come from the germline V gene (reference sequence). As DNA, the CDR3 is TGTGCCAGCAGCCACCAACTAGCGAATGAGCAGTTCTTC. Translating gives CASSHQLANEQFF.

The rearrangement links TRBV19 to TRBJ2-2; 10 bases fit TRBD2. The germline V gene has CDR1 LNHDA and CDR2 SQIVND (reference sequence). The CDR3 runs to 14 residues. The V segment lost 6 bases and the J segment 5 bases; nucleotides outside the gene matches: 3. The CDR3 loop reads CASRMTSGTGELFF. CDR3 in DNA: TGTGCCAGTAGAATGACTAGCGGGACCGGGGAGCTGTTTTTT.

The chain carries TRBV4-3 and TRBJ2-1; weak D call: TRBD1 (6 bases). V was clipped by 2 bases and J by 10 bases, with 18 bases between them. Germline values: CDR1 LGHNA, CDR2 YSLEER. The CDR3 totals 15 residues. The CDR3 DNA is TGCGCCAGCAGCCAATTTGAAGCAGGGGCGGAGGAGCAGTTCTTC. Its translation is CASSQFEAGAEEQFF.

The chain joins TRBV7-9 to TRBJ2-3; TRBD2 agrees at 8 bases. The CDR3 covers 15 residues. Germline V gene data show CDR1 as SEHNR and CDR2 as FQNEAQ (reference sequence). Losses at the gene ends were 5 bases for V and 7 bases for J; bases not matched to a gene: 11. CDR3 DNA sequence: TGTGCCAGCAGCCCCCTCCCGGGGGGGAGAAATACGCAGTATTTT. Translation: CASSPLPGGRNTQYF. Looking up the rest from reference TRBV7-9 and TRBJ2-3 gives the full variable domain: DTGVSQNPRHKITKRGQNVTFRCDPISEHNRLYWYRQTLGQGPEFLTYFQNEAQLEKSRLLSDRFSAERPKGSFSTLEIQRTEQGDSAMYLCASSPLPGGRNTQYFGPGTRLTVL.

V is TRBV2 and J is TRBJ1-2; possible D gene TRBD1, 5 bases. The ends were cut back, 1 base at V and 6 bases at J, with 9 bases in the middle. Per the germline V gene, CDR1 is SNHLY and CDR2 is FYNNEI. This CDR3 contains 13 residues. The CDR3 bases are TGTGCCAGCAGTGAAGTGCCAGGGAATGGCTACACCTTC. It is translated as CASSEVPGNGYTF.